A single sample is the source of the 3 T cell receptor beta chains below, sequenced in a study of blood T cell repertoires in COVID-19. TCRdb's table, derived via immunoSEQ multiplex PCR, lists solely in-frame clones and lacks some. The table lists 180,000 or so clones, around 85% of them singletons. The sample taken for sequencing was peripheral blood. The receptor source for this set is a man aged 55 to 70 with acute or convalescent COVID-19.

The chain recombines TRBV4-3 with TRBJ2-7, with D tentatively TRBD1 (5 bases). The CDR3 runs 14 residues. The V end lost 0 bases, the J end lost 2 bases, and 8 bases lay between the germline ends. Germline loops: CDR1 LGHNA, CDR2 YSLEER. In DNA form, the CDR3 reads TGCGCCAGCAGCCAAGATAGCAGGGCCTACGAGCAGTACTTC. Translated: CASSQDSRAYEQYF.

This chain connects TRBV20-1 to TRBJ2-1, with 9 bases fitting TRBD2. Germline-derived CDR1 and CDR2 are DFQATT and SNEGSKA (reference sequence). This CDR3 is built from 13 residues. Losses at the gene ends were 3 bases for V and 7 bases for J; bases not matched to a gene: 4. The CDR3 nucleotides read TGCAGTGCTAGTGGGACTAGCATGAATGAGCAGTTCTTC. Its protein product is CSASGTSMNEQFF.

This clone was observed once. The chain uses TRBV9 and TRBJ2-2; 11 nucleotides line up with TRBD2. The germline V gene encodes CDR1 SGDLS and CDR2 YYNGEE. V dropped 2 bases and J dropped 0; count of bases not matched to a gene: 3. CDR3 length: 17 residues. DNA for the CDR3: TGTGCCAGCAGCGTGACTAGCGGGAACGCGAACACCGGGGAGCTGTTTTTT. Residues: CASSVTSGNANTGELFF.